This T cell receptor beta chain originates from a study of identical twins. Findings of the study overall: It was cross-sectional statistical analysis, not following the same donors, that the conclusions relied on. An excess of low generation probability was shown by twin-shared out-of-frame alpha sequences.

TCRdb reprocessed the 5' RACE reads with MiXCR, giving one entry per CDR3 protein. The sample contains approximately 280,000 distinct CDR3 sequences, roughly 8.6% of which appear only once. This clonotype showed up many times. Its target is unknown. These same records also appear under a second study, on yellow fever vaccine responses in identical twins.

The source is a woman aged 18-29 years in good health. Sample: memory (CD45RO+) T cells sorted from blood.

CDR3 coding DNA: TGCAGCGTTGTTGCCCCTGGACCAGAGACCCAGTACTTC. This sequence encodes CSVVAPGPETQYF. The V gene is TRBV29-1, the J gene TRBJ2-5; no clear D gene. V lost 4 bases to trimming and J lost 4 bases, with 13 bases between them. This CDR3 contains 13 residues. Germline loops: CDR1 SQVTM, CDR2 ANQGSEA.